These 5 T cell receptor beta chains originate from one sample sequenced in a study of lymphopenia after photon versus proton radiotherapy (dated by TCRdb to between 2019 and 2020). The library was generated by the immunoSEQ multiplex PCR assay. The table was pulled from immuneACCESS by TCRdb, which kept in-frame rearrangements only. Such tables lose some clones; where checked, under half of the loss comes from unresolved V genes, and the rest has no known cause. This sample is represented by roughly 45,000 clones; approximately 83% of them were singletons. The ten largest make up around 2.2% of the sample. The source was peripheral blood, collected from a patient treated with photon-based radiotherapy. These receptors were collected from a man aged 35 to 55 with gastric cancer.

In its sample, this clone ranks as medium-sized. The rearrangement links TRBV4-1 to TRBJ1-2; D not certain. The germline V and J ends were trimmed by 1 base and 0 bases, with 9 bases remaining between them. Germline CDR1 is MGHRA and CDR2 is YSYEKL. The CDR3 length is 15 residues. CDR3 residues: CASSQAGQTNYGYTF. In DNA, the CDR3 is TGCGCCAGCAGCCAAGCAGGTCAGACTAACTATGGCTACACCTTC.

This sequence joins TRBV28 and TRBJ2-2; D gene uncertain. V was cut by 8 bases and J by 5 bases, with 18 bases left in between. Germline V CDR1 and CDR2: MDHEN, SYDVKM. The CDR3 has 15 residues. CDR3 amino acids: CASHSRRIGTGELFF. As DNA, the CDR3 is TGTGCCAGCCACAGCCGGCGGATTGGAACCGGGGAGCTGTTTTTT.

The chain uses TRBV7-2 and TRBJ2-5; the D gene could be TRBD1 or TRBD2 (6 bases each). Germline CDR1 SGHTA, CDR2 FQGNSA. V was pared by 1 base and J by 7 bases, with 16 bases between. The CDR3 loop spans 15 amino acids. The CDR3 region has the DNA TGTGCCAGCAGCTTAGGGGCGGCGCCGGGGGCGACCCAGTACTTC. Its protein product is CASSLGAAPGATQYF.

This chain uses TRBV4-1 with TRBJ1-2, with a possible D match to TRBD1 (5 bases). The germline V and J ends were trimmed by 4 bases and 8 bases, with 11 bases remaining between them. CDR3 size: 12 residues. The germline CDR1 and CDR2 sequences are MGHRA and YSYEKL. The CDR3 DNA follows: TGCGCCAGCAGCCCCCCGGGGGGAGGCTACACCTTC. Protein: CASSPPGGGYTF.

The J gene is TRBJ1-2, the V gene TRBV6-5; TRBD1 matches 9 bases. The germline gives CDR1 MNHEY, CDR2 SVGAGI. V lost 4 bases, J lost 4 bases, and 7 bases stayed unmatched. The CDR3 length is 15 residues. CDR3 bases: TGTGCCAGCAGTTTCCGGGGACAGGGAGTCTATGGCTACACCTTC. Translated: CASSFRGQGVYGYTF.